These 24 T cell receptor beta chains came from one sample sequenced in a study of T-cell reconstitution after alpha-beta-depleted transplantation in children. The TCRbeta library was prepared with unique molecular identifiers. From the PCR reads, TCRdb called clonotypes with MiXCR, one entry per CDR3 protein. The profile shows a few hundred thousand distinct CDR3 sequences, over 10% of them singletons. The sample consisted of PBMCs, mostly from graft donor cells, taken 360 days after TCRalphabeta/CD19-depleted stem cell transplant. The receptors derive from a male patient younger than 18 who had a stem cell transplant for acute myeloid leukemia, so the T cells may come from the graft donor.

This clonotype was picked up many times. This chain connects TRBV12-3 or TRBV12-4 to TRBJ2-7; D remains unclear. V shed 3 bases and J shed 2 bases, with 14 bases lying between them. The CDR3 runs 15 residues. CDR3 coding DNA: TGTGCCAGCAGTTTCCTCAGACGGACCACCTACGAGCAGTACTTC. Protein: CASSFLRRTTYEQYF.

This clonotype was seen a few times. The chain employs TRBV20-1 and TRBJ2-1, with a possible D match to TRBD2 (5 bases). The CDR3 spans 14 residues. Per germline, CDR1 DFQATT and CDR2 SNEGSKA (reference sequence). V gave up 7 bases and J gave up 5 bases, with 18 bases separating them. The chain's CDR3 is CSVTPGVSHNEQFF. In nucleotides, the CDR3 is TGCAGTGTTACCCCCGGGGTCAGCCACAATGAGCAGTTCTTC.

This clonotype was counted only a few times. The gene calls are TRBV28 and TRBJ2-5, with TRBD2 matching 7 bases. Unmatched junction bases numbered 10, after V lost 5 bases and J lost 4 bases. The CDR3 extends over 15 amino acids. Germline CDR1 is MDHEN and CDR2 is SYDVKM. Here the CDR3 reads CASSPPGGFIETQYF. CDR3 sequence (DNA): TGTGCCAGCAGTCCCCCGGGGGGTTTTATAGAGACCCAGTACTTC.

This clonotype was picked up a small number of times. The chain couples TRBV28 to TRBJ2-7; no clear D gene. Germline CDR1 MDHEN, CDR2 SYDVKM. The CDR3 contains 14 residues. Trimming cost V 2 bases and J 4 bases, with 12 bases left between them. CDR3 DNA sequence: TGTGCCAGCAGTTTAAGGGAAAATGGTTACGAGCAGTACTTC. This translates into CASSLRENGYEQYF.

The rearrangement uses TRBV9 and TRBJ2-1; 9 bases align to TRBD2. Looked up from germline, CDR1 is SGDLS and CDR2 is YYNGEE. The V gene end was trimmed by 4 bases and the J gene end by 9 bases; junction bases not matched to a gene: 14. The CDR3 spans 16 residues. The CDR3 DNA reads TGTGCCAGCAGCCCGAGAGGGAGTAGCGGGAGTTCTGAGCAGTTCTTC. This sequence encodes CASSPRGSSGSSEQFF.

The rearrangement joins TRBV11-2 to TRBJ2-2; possible D gene TRBD1, 6 bases. The CDR3 has 17 residues. Germline CDR1 and CDR2: SGHAT and FQNNGV. V gave up 1 base and J gave up 7 bases, with 19 bases separating them. The CDR3 DNA reads as TGTGCCAGCAGCTTAGGATTTGGGGCAGGGGCCCACGGGGAGCTGTTTTTT. Protein sequence: CASSLGFGAGAHGELFF. The entire variable domain, with the rest obtained from reference TRBV11-2 and TRBJ2-2, is as follows: EAGVAQSPRYKIIEKRQSVAFWCNPISGHATLYWYQQILGQGPKLLIQFQNNGVVDDSQLPKDRFSAERLKGVDSTLKIQPAKLEDSAVYLCASSLGFGAGAHGELFFGEGSRLTVL.

This clonotype was seen a few times. The chain employs TRBV4-3 and TRBJ2-3; 13 nucleotides agree with TRBD2. The trim removed 1 base at V and 1 base at J, leaving 11 bases unmatched. The CDR3 runs to 20 residues. Germline V gene sequence: CDR1 LGHNA, CDR2 YSLEER. The CDR3 spells CASSQGARTSGRAGTDTQYF. CDR3 DNA sequence: TGCGCCAGCAGCCAAGGGGCCAGGACTAGCGGGAGAGCGGGCACAGATACGCAGTATTTT.

V is TRBV27 and J is TRBJ2-1; TRBD1 aligns across 7 bases. Unmatched junction bases numbered 12, after V lost 3 bases and J lost 10 bases. The germline gives CDR1 MNHEY, CDR2 SMNVEV (reference sequence). This CDR3 is 15 amino acids long. CDR3 amino acids: CASSFSDRPMGEQFF. In nucleotides, the CDR3 is TGTGCCAGCAGTTTTTCGGACAGGCCTATGGGAGAGCAGTTCTTC.

This clonotype was found a few times. V gene TRBV6-4 combines with J gene TRBJ2-1; 11 bases are a match to TRBD2. After removal of 6 bases from V and 0 bases from J, the junction contained 19 bases not matched to a gene. The CDR3 has 21 residues. In germline, CDR1 is MRHNA, CDR2 SNTAGT. CDR3 DNA sequence: TGTGCCAGCAGGACCGGGACTAGCGGCTCCAGGTGGATTAGCTCCTACAATGAGCAGTTCTTC. It translates to CASRTGTSGSRWISSYNEQFF.

The table lists this clonotype with a count of one. The J gene is TRBJ2-7, the V gene TRBV5-1; 7 bases align to TRBD1. Per the germline V gene, CDR1 is SGHRS and CDR2 is YFSETQ. After removal of 5 bases from V and 4 bases from J, the junction contained 9 bases not matched to a gene. This CDR3 is 14 amino acids long. In DNA form, the CDR3 reads TGCGCCAGCAGTGCGGACAGGAACCGATACGAGCAGTACTTC. It codes for CASSADRNRYEQYF.

The V call is TRBV20-1, the J call TRBJ2-7, with TRBD2 identical over 11 bases. CDR1 is DFQATT and CDR2 is SNEGSKA in the germline V gene (reference sequence). V was pared by 6 bases and J by 6 bases, with 13 bases of the junction left unmatched. The CDR3 spans 15 residues. The chain's CDR3 is CSAPGLAALMGEQYF. The CDR3 region has the DNA TGCAGTGCCCCGGGACTAGCGGCCCTGATGGGCGAGCAGTACTTC.

This clonotype has more than one count but fewer than ten. The DNA for the CDR3 is TGCGCCAGCAGCTTGGATCCGGGGATCTACAATGAGCAGTTCTTC. It translates to CASSLDPGIYNEQFF. The chain uses TRBV5-1 and TRBJ2-1; the D gene is possibly TRBD2 (5 bases). Trimming took off 0 bases at V and 3 bases at J, with 10 bases between the two ends. Germline-derived CDR1 and CDR2 are SGHRS and YFSETQ. The CDR3 covers 15 residues. Filled out from reference TRBV5-1 and TRBJ2-1, the complete variable domain reads KAGVTQTPRYLIKTRGQQVTLSCSPISGHRSVSWYQQTPGQGLQFLFEYFSETQRNKGNFPGRFSGRQFSNSRSEMNVSTLELGDSALYLCASSLDPGIYNEQFFGPGTRLTVL.

The V call is TRBV12-3 or TRBV12-4, the J call TRBJ2-4; unclear D gene. The CDR3 is 16 amino acids. V was pared by 7 bases and J by 0 bases, with 16 bases between. The CDR3 DNA reads as TGTGCCAGCACCACGGCGGATGGGCTAGCCAAAAACATTCAGTACTTC. Amino acids: CASTTADGLAKNIQYF.

This clonotype was observed a few times. This chain connects TRBV6-1 to TRBJ2-1; the match to TRBD1 covers 7 bases. J was trimmed by 1 base and V by 6 bases; bases with no gene match: 15. CDR1 and CDR2 from the germline V gene are MNHNS and SASEGT. CDR3 length: 18 amino acids. CDR3 DNA: TGTGCCAGCAGCTCATCACGAGACAGGGCCATATCCTACAATGAGCAGTTCTTC. Translation: CASSSSRDRAISYNEQFF.

This clonotype turned up a few times. This rearrangement joins TRBV18 to TRBJ2-7; D is perhaps TRBD2 (6 bases). This CDR3 region has 15 residues. Germline V lookup: CDR1 KGHSH, CDR2 LQKENI. The V and J ends lost 5 bases and 4 bases respectively, with 18 bases between them. CDR3 region: CASSDVREKKYEQYF. CDR3 coding DNA: TGTGCCAGCTCAGATGTGCGGGAAAAGAAGTACGAGCAGTACTTC.

The chain uses TRBV14 and TRBJ2-4; 12 positions agree with TRBD2. In germline, CDR1 is SGHDN, CDR2 FVKESK. V shed 4 bases and J 0 bases; nucleotides not matched to a gene: 25. CDR3 length equals 24 residues. The CDR3 region is CASSRVVSTSGRPGSQLAKNIQYF. CDR3 nucleotides: TGTGCCAGCAGCCGCGTGGTCAGCACTAGCGGGAGGCCGGGTTCCCAACTAGCCAAAAACATTCAGTACTTC. The variable domain in full, with the rest retrieved from reference TRBV14 and TRBJ2-4, is EAGVTQFPSHSVIEKGQTVTLRCDPISGHDNLYWYRRVMGKEIKFLLHFVKESKQDESGMPNNRFLAERTGGTYSTLKVQPAELEDSGVYFCASSRVVSTSGRPGSQLAKNIQYFGAGTRLSVL.

This clonotype showed up just a few times. This chain links TRBV29-1 with TRBJ2-7; 10 nucleotides match TRBD2. The CDR3 is 16 amino acids. The germline CDR1 and CDR2 sequences are SQVTM and ANQGSEA. J gave up 3 bases and V 6 bases, and 14 bases lay outside the gene matches. CDR3 region: CSVGSSGSTTIYEQYF. For the CDR3, the DNA is TGCAGCGTGGGGTCTAGCGGGAGTACAACTATCTACGAGCAGTACTTC.

This clonotype was counted between two and nine times. V and J are TRBV10-3 and TRBJ2-7, with 13 bases that match TRBD2. Germline values: CDR1 ENHRY, CDR2 SYGVKD. The V gene end was trimmed by 6 bases and the J gene end by 5 bases; junction bases not matched to a gene: 13. The CDR3 has 17 amino acids. The CDR3 protein is CAIRGGTSGIRRDEQYF. CDR3 nucleotides: TGTGCCATCAGGGGAGGGACTAGCGGGATTCGGCGTGACGAGCAGTACTTC.

V is TRBV20-1 and J is TRBJ1-2, with 7 bases identical to TRBD1. J was trimmed by 5 bases and V by 7 bases; bases with no gene match: 7. Germline V CDR1 and CDR2: DFQATT, SNEGSKA (reference sequence). This CDR3 comprises 12 residues. The CDR3 DNA reads as TGCAGTGTACCGGACAGGAGTTATGGCTACACCTTC. The encoded protein is CSVPDRSYGYTF.

The chain employs TRBV27 and TRBJ2-7, with 7 bases that match TRBD1. Germline loops: CDR1 MNHEY, CDR2 SMNVEV (reference sequence). The CDR3 length is 15 residues. The V segment lost 8 bases and the J segment 2 bases; nucleotides outside the gene matches: 12. Here the CDR3 reads CASPLRDRIPYEQYF. DNA of the CDR3: TGTGCCAGCCCCCTCCGGGACAGAATCCCCTACGAGCAGTACTTC.

The rearrangement links TRBV11-2 to TRBJ2-1, with no clear D. Per germline, CDR1 SGHAT and CDR2 FQNNGV. Trimming cost V 5 bases and J 4 bases, with 24 bases left between them. The length of the CDR3 is 18 residues. CDR3 residues: CASSPRGMPPDGYNEQFF. CDR3 nucleotides: TGTGCCAGCAGCCCCCGCGGCATGCCCCCAGATGGTTACAATGAGCAGTTCTTC.

This clonotype has only a few counts. In DNA form, the CDR3 reads TGCGCCAGCAGCCAAGGGATGATAGCGGGAGGGCCCTACACCGGGGAGCTGTTTTTT. Protein product: CASSQGMIAGGPYTGELFF. V is TRBV4-3 and J is TRBJ2-2; 11 bases match TRBD2. Germline loops: CDR1 LGHNA, CDR2 YSLEER. This CDR3 comprises 19 residues. V was clipped by 1 base and J by 3 bases; unmatched bases: 10.

This clonotype was recorded many times. CDR3 DNA sequence: TGCAGCGTTGGACAGGGGCGGGGAACAGATACGCAGTATTTT. It specifies CSVGQGRGTDTQYF. The V gene is TRBV29-1, the J gene TRBJ2-3, with TRBD1 matching over 8 bases. Germline lookup yields CDR1 SQVTM and CDR2 ANQGSEA. Trimming took 4 bases from V and 3 from J; bases not matched to a gene: 6. This CDR3 has 14 residues.

The chain recombines TRBV20-1 with TRBJ2-3; D gene unclear. Germline CDR1 and CDR2: DFQATT and SNEGSKA (reference sequence). CDR3 length: 12 amino acids. Trimming stripped 3 bases from V and 2 bases from J, with 6 bases between. The CDR3 loop is CSARKITDTQYF. CDR3 in DNA: TGCAGTGCTAGGAAAATCACAGATACGCAGTATTTT.